The 7 T cell receptor beta chains reported below all come from one sample, sequenced in a study of blood T cell repertoires in COVID-19. Here immunoSEQ multiplex PCR was the method, and the copy in TCRdb shows in-frame clones only, minus some. This sample has fewer than 350,000 clones, with roughly 89% found just once. What was sequenced was peripheral blood. The receptors shown here come from a man aged 35 to 55 with acute or convalescent COVID-19.

This clone was seen once. The chain recombines TRBV5-6 with TRBJ1-2; D possibly corresponds to TRBD1 (5 bases). V was trimmed by 0 bases and J by 5 bases, leaving 20 bases between them. CDR1 SGHDT and CDR2 YYEEEE come from the germline V gene. This CDR3 comprises 17 residues. CDR3 residues: CASSLGQGGMIFYGYTF. CDR3 in DNA: TGTGCCAGCAGCTTGGGGCAGGGCGGAATGATCTTTTATGGCTACACCTTC.

The rearrangement uses TRBV19 and TRBJ2-3; TRBD2 agrees at 13 bases. CDR1 is LNHDA, CDR2 SQIVND, per germline (reference sequence). The CDR3 spans 15 residues. The junction had 3 bases not matched to a gene; V was cut back by 6 bases and J by 3 bases. CDR3 residues: CASRMGLAGTDTQYF. CDR3 nucleotides: TGTGCCAGTAGAATGGGACTAGCGGGGACAGATACGCAGTATTTT.

This rearrangement joins TRBV3-1 (or the pseudogene TRBV3-2) to TRBJ1-1; 8 bases are a match to TRBD1. The germline V gene encodes CDR1 LGHDT and CDR2 YNNKEL (reference sequence). V lost 4 bases, J lost 4 bases, and 5 bases stayed unmatched. The CDR3 is made up of 14 amino acids. Here the CDR3 reads CASSPDRAVTEAFF. CDR3 nucleotides: TGTGCCAGCAGCCCGGACAGGGCGGTCACTGAAGCTTTCTTT.

The rearrangement joins TRBV18 to TRBJ1-2, with D possibly being TRBD1 (5 bases). The CDR3 is made up of 14 amino acids. Per the germline V gene, CDR1 is KGHSH and CDR2 is LQKENI. The V end was cut by 3 bases, the J end by 4 bases, with 12 bases between. CDR3 protein: CASSPPGQPYGYTF. In nucleotides, the CDR3 is TGTGCCAGCTCACCCCCAGGGCAGCCCTATGGCTACACCTTC.

The chain employs TRBV11-2 and TRBJ1-2; a weak D match, TRBD1 (6 bases). The length of the CDR3 is 15 residues. V was trimmed by 5 bases and J by 4 bases, leaving 17 bases between them. Germline CDR1 SGHAT, CDR2 FQNNGV. The CDR3 spells CASSPSRTEAYGYTF. The CDR3 DNA reads as TGTGCCAGCAGCCCAAGCAGGACAGAAGCCTATGGCTACACCTTC.

The chain has TRBV5-4 and TRBJ1-2, with 8 bases that match TRBD1. This CDR3 is 15 amino acids long. The germline V gene encodes CDR1 SGHNT and CDR2 YYREEE (reference sequence). J was trimmed by 6 bases and V by 3 bases; bases with no gene match: 10. The CDR3 sequence is CASSWPGQGRDGYTF. DNA for the CDR3: TGTGCCAGCAGCTGGCCCGGACAGGGTCGAGATGGCTACACCTTC.

This chain joins TRBV2 and TRBJ2-7, with D tentatively TRBD1 (6 bases). Trimming pared 5 bases from V and 4 bases from J, leaving 9 bases between. The V gene's germline CDR1 is SNHLY and CDR2 FYNNEI. CDR3 length: 12 residues. The CDR3 reads CASSRTGYEQYF. In DNA, the CDR3 is TGTGCCAGCAGTCGAACAGGGTACGAGCAGTACTTC.